Listed below are T cell receptor beta chains from one sample, sequenced in a study of regulatory T cells in long-lasting Graves disease. TCRdb passed the multiplex PCR reads through MiXCR, listing each CDR3 protein once. The profile covers about 470,000 distinct CDR3 sequences, with less than 25% appearing a single time and about 7.8% taken by the ten largest. This sample comprised peripheral blood mononuclear cells (PBMCs), obtained when the disease was refractory, from a patient treated with antithyroid drugs. These receptors all come from a female donor with Graves disease. Both conserved end residues are part of each CDR3. A D gene is named only where the DNA matches it firmly. Clone size is stated in some rows and not others, as once, few, many or a class when expanded.

J | V | length | size | D | CDR3 | DNA
TRBJ2-5 | TRBV24-1 | 15 | many | NA | CATSDSSPFQETQYF | TGTGCCACCAGTGATTCATCGCCGTTCCAAGAGACCCAGTACTTC
TRBJ2-4 | TRBV27 | 16 | few | NA | CASSPGGGLGKNIQYF | TGTGCCAGCAGCCCTGGGGGGGGGCTAGGCAAAAACATTCAGTACTTC
TRBJ2-7 | TRBV12-3/TRBV12-4 | 16 | many | NA | CASSSNARVGGDEQYF | TGTGCCAGCAGTTCCAACGCCAGGGTAGGAGGCGACGAGCAGTACTTC
TRBJ2-7 | TRBV7-8 | 16 | many | TRBD2 | CASSLAKLAGGYEQYF | TGTGCCAGCAGCTTAGCTAAACTAGCGGGAGGCTACGAGCAGTACTTC
TRBJ2-1 | TRBV20-1 | 13 | NA | TRBD2 | CSAPGLAFNEQFF | TGCAGTGCCCCGGGACTAGCGTTCAATGAGCAGTTCTTC
TRBJ2-3 | TRBV18 | 13 | NA | NA | CASSPGDIDTQYF | TGTGCCAGCTCACCGGGCGACATCGATACGCAGTATTTT
TRBJ1-3 | TRBV30 | 15 | few | TRBD1 | CAWSLGQGSGNTIYF | TGTGCCTGGAGTCTGGGACAGGGTTCGGGAAACACCATATATTTT
TRBJ2-2 | TRBV6-2/TRBV6-3 | 19 | few | TRBD2 | CASRWGLGTSLGNTGELFF | TGTGCCAGCCGCTGGGGGCTTGGGACTAGCCTAGGGAACACCGGGGAGCTGTTTTTT
TRBJ2-5 | TRBV4-1 | 15 | many | NA | CASSQTGTTGETQYF | TGCGCCAGCAGCCAAACCGGGACAACCGGGGAGACCCAGTACTTC
TRBJ2-4 | TRBV11-2 | 14 | many | NA | CASSLDLHKNIQYF | TGTGCCAGCAGCTTAGACCTGCACAAAAACATTCAGTACTTC
TRBJ1-5 | TRBV3-1 | 13 | NA | NA | CASSQSEGQPQHF | TGTGCCAGCAGCCAATCGGAGGGTCAGCCCCAGCATTTT
TRBJ2-2 | TRBV7-2 | 17 | many | NA | CASSSWVAGTNTGELFF | TGTGCCAGCAGCTCCTGGGTGGCGGGCACGAACACCGGGGAGCTGTTTTTT
TRBJ2-7 | TRBV2 | 14 | many | NA | CASTVGTASYEQYF | TGTGCCAGCACCGTCGGGACGGCCTCCTACGAGCAGTACTTC
TRBJ2-7 | TRBV20-1 | 13 | many | NA | CSARPGTRYEQYF | TGCAGTGCTAGACCCGGGACAAGGTACGAGCAGTACTTC
TRBJ2-1 | TRBV20-1 | 12 | NA | NA | CSGPDSYNEQFF | TGCAGTGGACCAGACTCCTACAATGAGCAGTTCTTC
TRBJ1-6 | TRBV20-1 | 14 | many | NA | CSARGGRNNSPLHF | TGCAGTGCTAGAGGAGGCAGAAATAATTCACCCCTCCACTTT
TRBJ1-2 | TRBV12-3/TRBV12-4 | 14 | many | NA | CASTPTGKNYGYTF | TGTGCCAGCACCCCTACAGGGAAGAACTATGGCTACACCTTC
TRBJ2-5 | TRBV7-9 | 15 | NA | TRBD2 | CASTLTSGTGETQYF | TGTGCCAGCACCCTAACTAGCGGGACTGGGGAGACCCAGTACTTC
TRBJ1-5 | TRBV6-4 | 14 | NA | NA | CASISRGRNQPQHF | TGTGCCAGCATTTCCCGGGGGCGCAATCAGCCCCAGCATTTT
TRBJ1-6 | TRBV11-2 | 15 | few | TRBD1 | CASSPPTGGYSPLHF | TGTGCCAGCAGCCCCCCGACAGGGGGGTATTCACCCCTCCACTTT
TRBJ1-5 | TRBV4-1 | 15 | NA | NA | CASSQDGLSNQPQHF | TGCGCCAGCAGCCAAGATGGTCTTAGCAATCAGCCCCAGCATTTT
TRBJ1-5 | TRBV19 | 13 | NA | NA | CASSILGDQPQHF | TGTGCCAGTAGTATCTTGGGGGATCAGCCCCAGCATTTT
TRBJ1-2 | TRBV19 | 13 | NA | NA | CASRRQVNYGYTF | TGTGCCAGTAGGAGACAGGTTAACTATGGCTACACCTTC
TRBJ1-2 | TRBV5-6 | 15 | NA | TRBD1 | CASSLGQGSSYDYTF | TGTGCCAGCAGCTTGGGACAGGGGTCATCTTATGACTACACCTTC
TRBJ2-5 | TRBV3-1 | 16 | many | NA | CASSQGVNVGGETQYF | TGTGCCAGCAGCCAAGGGGTAAATGTTGGGGGAGAGACCCAGTACTTC
TRBJ2-2 | TRBV9 | 16 | NA | NA | CASHRSLGANTGELFF | TGTGCCAGCCACCGAAGTCTGGGGGCGAACACCGGGGAGCTGTTTTTT
TRBJ2-7 | TRBV12-5 | 14 | many | NA | CASGSWDLSYEQYF | TGTGCTAGTGGTTCCTGGGACCTCTCCTACGAGCAGTACTTC
TRBJ2-7 | TRBV30 | 15 | once | NA | CAWSPGRPGNYEQYF | TGTGCCTGGAGTCCGGGGAGGCCGGGTAACTACGAGCAGTACTTC
TRBJ2-1 | TRBV27 | 16 | NA | TRBD2 | CASSIAGGSPYNEQFF | TGTGCCAGCAGTATAGCGGGAGGGAGCCCCTACAATGAGCAGTTCTTC
TRBJ1-5 | TRBV28 | 16 | many | NA | CASMYLGDHSNQPQHF | TGTGCCAGCATGTACTTGGGGGACCATAGCAATCAGCCCCAGCATTTT
TRBJ1-5 | TRBV20-1 | 15 | few | TRBD1 | CSARELDRENQPQHF | TGCAGTGCTAGAGAGCTGGACAGGGAGAATCAGCCCCAGCATTTT
TRBJ2-2 | TRBV5-1 | 12 | few | NA | CASTLGTGELFF | TGCGCCAGCACTCTAGGCACCGGGGAGCTGTTTTTT
TRBJ2-7 | TRBV28 | 13 | many | TRBD2 | CASSLAGAYEQYF | TGTGCCAGCAGCCTAGCGGGAGCCTACGAGCAGTACTTC
TRBJ2-7 | TRBV7-8 | 17 | few | NA | CASSLDLWGIDHYEQYF | TGTGCCAGCAGCTTAGATTTATGGGGTATCGACCACTACGAGCAGTACTTC
TRBJ1-1 | TRBV30 | 13 | NA | NA | CAWGDGPNTEAFF | TGTGCCTGGGGGGACGGACCGAACACTGAAGCTTTCTTT
TRBJ1-5 | TRBV5-5 | 14 | many | TRBD1 | CASSAGQGNQPQHF | TGTGCCAGCAGCGCGGGACAGGGGAATCAGCCCCAGCATTTT
TRBJ2-5 | TRBV19 | 13 | many | TRBD2 | CASRGLSSETQYF | TGTGCCAGTAGGGGACTATCCAGCGAGACCCAGTACTTC
TRBJ1-2 | TRBV29-1 | 12 | few | NA | CSAGGIAVGYTF | TGCAGCGCCGGCGGGATAGCGGTTGGCTACACCTTC
TRBJ2-2 | TRBV27 | 17 | few | NA | CASTLEGFDGNTGELFF | TGTGCCAGCACACTAGAGGGTTTTGACGGTAACACCGGGGAGCTGTTTTTT
TRBJ2-1 | TRBV6-1 | 14 | few | TRBD2 | CASSQAGIYNEQFF | TGTGCCAGCAGTCAAGCGGGGATTTACAATGAGCAGTTCTTC
TRBJ2-7 | TRBV6-1 | 14 | few | NA | CASSGSSVVYEQYF | TGTGCCAGCAGTGGATCCTCTGTGGTCTACGAGCAGTACTTC
TRBJ1-6 | TRBV2 | 15 | many | TRBD1 | CASTAGTGSNSPLHF | TGTGCCAGCACCGCCGGGACAGGGTCAAATTCACCCCTCCACTTT
TRBJ2-7 | TRBV6-1 | 14 | many | TRBD1 | CASSHDTGAIEQYF | TGTGCCAGCAGTCACGATACAGGGGCTATCGAGCAGTACTTC
TRBJ2-5 | TRBV28 | 15 | many | NA | CASSVSGGWQETQYF | TGTGCCAGCAGCGTATCAGGGGGGTGGCAAGAGACCCAGTACTTC
TRBJ2-7 | TRBV5-1 | 14 | few | NA | CASSFGQRSYEQYF | TGCGCCAGCAGCTTTGGACAGAGATCCTACGAGCAGTACTTC
TRBJ2-2 | TRBV2 | 18 | many | TRBD2 | CASSHGLAGVRNTGELFF | TGTGCCAGCAGTCATGGACTAGCGGGAGTAAGGAACACCGGGGAGCTGTTTTTT
TRBJ2-3 | TRBV11-2 | 13 | few | NA | CASSLEVTDTQYF | TGTGCCAGCAGCTTAGAAGTCACAGATACGCAGTATTTT
TRBJ1-2 | TRBV12-3/TRBV12-4 | 14 | many | NA | CASARSPSWDGYTF | TGTGCCAGCGCCCGGAGTCCTTCTTGGGATGGCTACACCTTC
TRBJ1-6 | TRBV27 | 14 | many | NA | CASSFRQSNSPLHF | TGTGCCAGCAGTTTTCGACAGAGTAATTCACCCCTCCACTTT
TRBJ2-2 | TRBV3-1 | 17 | NA | NA | CASSQNLQRKNTGELFF | TGTGCCAGCAGCCAAAACCTCCAGCGCAAGAACACCGGGGAGCTGTTTTTT
TRBJ2-6 | TRBV2 | 15 | many | NA | CASSAEGAGANVLTF | TGTGCCAGCAGTGCCGAGGGAGCGGGGGCCAACGTCCTGACTTTC
TRBJ2-7 | TRBV6-2/TRBV6-3 | 10 | NA | NA | CASNNLEQYF | TGTGCCAGCAATAACCTCGAGCAGTACTTC